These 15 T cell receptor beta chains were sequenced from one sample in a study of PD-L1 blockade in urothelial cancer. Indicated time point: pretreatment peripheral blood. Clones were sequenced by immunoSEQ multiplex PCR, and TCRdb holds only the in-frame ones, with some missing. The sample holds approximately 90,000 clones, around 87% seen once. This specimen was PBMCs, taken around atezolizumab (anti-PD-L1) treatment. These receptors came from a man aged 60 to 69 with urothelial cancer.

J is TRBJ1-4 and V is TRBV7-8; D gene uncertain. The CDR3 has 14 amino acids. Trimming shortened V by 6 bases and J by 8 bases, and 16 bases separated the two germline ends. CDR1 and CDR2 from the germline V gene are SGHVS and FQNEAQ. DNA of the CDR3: TGTGCCAGCAGTCGGCGAGGGAAAGAGGAAAAACTGTTTTTT. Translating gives CASSRRGKEEKLFF. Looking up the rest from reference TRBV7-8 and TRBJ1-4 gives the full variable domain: GAGVSQSPRYKVAKRGQDVALRCDPISGHVSLFWYQQALGQGPEFLTYFQNEAQLDKSGLPSDRFFAERPEGSVSTLKIQRTQQEDSAVYLCASSRRGKEEKLFFGSGTQLSVL.

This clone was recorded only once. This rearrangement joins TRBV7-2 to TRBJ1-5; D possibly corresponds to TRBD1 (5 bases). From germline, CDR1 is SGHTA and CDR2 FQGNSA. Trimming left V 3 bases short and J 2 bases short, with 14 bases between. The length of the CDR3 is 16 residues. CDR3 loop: CASSFGAGMGNQPQHF. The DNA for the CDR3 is TGTGCCAGCAGCTTTGGGGCAGGGATGGGCAATCAGCCCCAGCATTTT. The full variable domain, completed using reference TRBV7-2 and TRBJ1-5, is GAGVSQSPSNKVTEKGKDVELRCDPISGHTALYWYRQSLGQGLEFLIYFQGNSAPDKSGLPSDRFSAERTGGSVSTLTIQRTQQEDSAVYLCASSFGAGMGNQPQHFGDGTRLSIL.

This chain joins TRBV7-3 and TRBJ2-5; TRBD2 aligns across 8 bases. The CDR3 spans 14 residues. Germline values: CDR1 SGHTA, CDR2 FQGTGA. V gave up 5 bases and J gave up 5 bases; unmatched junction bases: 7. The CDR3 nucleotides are TGTGCCAGCAGCCAACAAGCGGGGGAGGAGACCCAGTACTTC. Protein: CASSQQAGEETQYF.

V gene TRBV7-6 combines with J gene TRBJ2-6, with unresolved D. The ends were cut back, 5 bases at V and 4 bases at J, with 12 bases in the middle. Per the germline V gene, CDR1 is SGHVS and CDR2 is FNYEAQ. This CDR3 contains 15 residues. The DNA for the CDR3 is TGTGCCAGCAGCGCAGGCCTGGCCGGGGCCAACGTCCTGACTTTC. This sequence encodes CASSAGLAGANVLTF. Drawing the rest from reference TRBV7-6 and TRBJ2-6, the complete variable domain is GAGVSQSPRYKVTKRGQDVALRCDPISGHVSLYWYRQALGQGPEFLTYFNYEAQQDKSGLPNDRFSAERPEGSISTLTIQRTEQRDSAMYRCASSAGLAGANVLTFGAGSRLTVL.

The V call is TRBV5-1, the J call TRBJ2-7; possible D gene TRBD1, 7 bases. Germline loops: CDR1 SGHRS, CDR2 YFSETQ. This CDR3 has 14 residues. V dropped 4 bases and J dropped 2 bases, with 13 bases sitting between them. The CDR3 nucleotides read TGCGCCAGCAGCCCGGGGGACAGCCCCTACGAGCAGTACTTC. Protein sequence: CASSPGDSPYEQYF.

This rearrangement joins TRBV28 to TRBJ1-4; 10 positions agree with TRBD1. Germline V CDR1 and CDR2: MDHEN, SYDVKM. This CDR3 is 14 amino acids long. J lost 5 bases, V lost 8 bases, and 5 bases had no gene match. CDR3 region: CASYDRGRNEKLFF. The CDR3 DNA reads TGTGCCAGCTATGACAGGGGGCGGAATGAAAAACTGTTTTTT.

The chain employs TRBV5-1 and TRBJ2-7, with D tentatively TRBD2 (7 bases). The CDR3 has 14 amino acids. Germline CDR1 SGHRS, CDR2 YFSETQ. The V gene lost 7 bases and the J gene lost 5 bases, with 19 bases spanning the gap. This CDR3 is CASHSFGGQNEQYF. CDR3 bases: TGCGCCAGCCACTCATTCGGGGGGCAAAACGAGCAGTACTTC.

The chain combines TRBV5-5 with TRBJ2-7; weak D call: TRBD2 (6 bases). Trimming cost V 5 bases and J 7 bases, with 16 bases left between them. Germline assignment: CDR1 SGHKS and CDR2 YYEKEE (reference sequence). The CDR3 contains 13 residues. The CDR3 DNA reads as TGTGCCAGCAGTTGGGACTCGCCTCATGAGCAGTACTTC. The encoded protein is CASSWDSPHEQYF.

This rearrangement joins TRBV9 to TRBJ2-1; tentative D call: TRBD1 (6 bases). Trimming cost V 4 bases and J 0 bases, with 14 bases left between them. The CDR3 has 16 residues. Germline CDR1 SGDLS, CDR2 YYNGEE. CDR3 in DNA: TGTGCCAGCAGCCTAGGCCAGGACAGCTCCTACAATGAGCAGTTCTTC. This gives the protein CASSLGQDSSYNEQFF.

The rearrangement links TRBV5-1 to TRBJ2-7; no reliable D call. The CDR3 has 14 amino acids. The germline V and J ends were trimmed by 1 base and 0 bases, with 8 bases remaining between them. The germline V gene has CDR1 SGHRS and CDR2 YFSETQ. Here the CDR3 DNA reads TGCGCCAGCAGCTTGCCTGGAGACTCCTACGAGCAGTACTTC. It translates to CASSLPGDSYEQYF.

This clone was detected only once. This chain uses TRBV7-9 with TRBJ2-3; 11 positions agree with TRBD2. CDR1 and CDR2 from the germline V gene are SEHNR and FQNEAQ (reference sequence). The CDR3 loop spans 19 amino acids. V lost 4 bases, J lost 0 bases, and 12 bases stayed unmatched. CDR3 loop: CASSWLGLAGDPSTDTQYF. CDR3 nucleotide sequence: TGTGCCAGCAGCTGGCTCGGACTAGCGGGCGACCCTAGCACAGATACGCAGTATTTT.

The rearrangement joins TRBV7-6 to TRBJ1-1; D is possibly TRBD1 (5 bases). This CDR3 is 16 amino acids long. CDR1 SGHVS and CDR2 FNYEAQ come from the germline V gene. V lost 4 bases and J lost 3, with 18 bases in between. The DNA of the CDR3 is TGTGCCAGCAGCTCCCCTCCCGGGGGTACTGACACTGAAGCTTTCTTT. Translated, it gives CASSSPPGGTDTEAFF.

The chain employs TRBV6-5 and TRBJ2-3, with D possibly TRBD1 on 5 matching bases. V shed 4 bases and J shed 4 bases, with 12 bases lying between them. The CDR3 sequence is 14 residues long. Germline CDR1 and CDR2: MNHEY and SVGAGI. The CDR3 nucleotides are TGTGCCAGCAGTTCGGACACTGTCGCAGATACGCAGTATTTT. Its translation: CASSSDTVADTQYF.

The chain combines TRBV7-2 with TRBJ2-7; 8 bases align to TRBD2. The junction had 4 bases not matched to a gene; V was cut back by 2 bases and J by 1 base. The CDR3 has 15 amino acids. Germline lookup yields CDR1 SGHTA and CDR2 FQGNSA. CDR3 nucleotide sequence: TGTGCCAGCAGCTTAAGCGGGAGATTGTCCTACGAGCAGTACTTC. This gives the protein CASSLSGRLSYEQYF.

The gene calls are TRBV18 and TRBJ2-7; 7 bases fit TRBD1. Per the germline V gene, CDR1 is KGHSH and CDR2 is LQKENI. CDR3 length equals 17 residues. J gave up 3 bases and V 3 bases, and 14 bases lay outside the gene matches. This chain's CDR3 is CASSPLTTRQGIYEQYF. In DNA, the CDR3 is TGTGCCAGCTCACCTCTAACTACGAGACAGGGCATCTACGAGCAGTACTTC. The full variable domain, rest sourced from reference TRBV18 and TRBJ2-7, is NAGVMQNPRHLVRRRGQEARLRCSPMKGHSHVYWYRQLPEEGLKFMVYLQKENIIDESGMPKERFSAEFPKEGPSILRIQQVVRGDSAAYFCASSPLTTRQGIYEQYFGPGTRLTVT.